Below, one TCR beta chain is given with its context. The antigen is undetermined. The trim removed 3 bases at V and 5 bases at J, leaving 7 bases unmatched. From germline, CDR1 is MDHEN and CDR2 SYDVKM. The CDR3 contains 16 residues. This sample stems from a study of T cell repertoires in cytomegalovirus infection. Study-level information: Public TCR beta signature analysis indicated the presence of both CMV infection and matching HLA type.

TCRdb used MiXCR to reprocess the reads, holding one entry per CDR3 protein. The data show 200,000 or so distinct CDR3 sequences, with approximately 38% seen just once and about 60% held by the top ten. The J gene is TRBJ1-1, the V gene TRBV28; 12 nucleotides align to TRBD1. This clonotype was obtained from a human donor in good health (CMV status not recorded). Some clones in this sample may be carry-over from other donors' samples. The sequenced sample was CD8+ T cells from cultured PBMCs, obtained from culture after CMV antigen stimulation. CDR3 in DNA: TGTGCCAGCAGTTTGGGACAGGGGGCGACATGGACTGAAGCTTTCTTT. It yields the protein CASSLGQGATWTEAFF. Drawing the rest from reference TRBV28 and TRBJ1-1, the complete variable domain is DVKVTQSSRYLVKRTGEKVFLECVQDMDHENMFWYRQDPGLGLRLIYFSYDVKMKEKGDIPEGYSVSREKKERFSLILESASTNQTSMYLCASSLGQGATWTEAFFGQGTRLTVV.